This TCR beta chain was found in a study of T cells in Graves' hyperthyroidism and ophthalmopathy. RNA transcripts gave rise to amplified TCR beta CDR3 regions. HTBI primers were employed in a first-round RT-PCR of the TCR CDR3. Via MiXCR, TCRdb re-called the multiplex PCR reads, giving one row per CDR3 protein. This sample has some 350,000 distinct CDR3 sequences, with about 16% found just once. A patient was excluded if there was uncontrolled infection, other autoimmune disease, pregnancy or lactation. This clonotype was observed a few times. What it recognizes is unknown. CDR3 length: 17 amino acids. V lost 0 bases to trimming and J lost 1 base, with 14 bases between them. CDR1 MGHRA and CDR2 YSYEKL come from the germline V gene. Whole-study findings and limits: Blood samples included most of the expanded thyroid clonotypes exceeding 0.001.

Material for sequencing was blood. The chain carries TRBV4-1 and TRBJ2-3; D possibly uses TRBD1 or TRBD2 (5 bases each). The sequence was collected from a woman aged 60 to 75 with Graves' ophthalmopathy. The CDR3 loop is CASSQESTGARTDTQYF. The CDR3 region has the DNA TGCGCCAGCAGCCAAGAGTCGACCGGGGCACGCACAGATACGCAGTATTTT.